This T cell receptor (beta chain) was documented in a study of HIV-infected patients and healthy controls. MiXCR, run by TCRdb on the 5' RACE reads, gives a single entry per CDR3 protein. The table lists roughly 70,000 distinct CDR3 sequences, about a sixth of them singletons. This CDR3 comprises 14 residues. The germline CDR1 and CDR2 sequences are SGHDN and FVKESK. V shed 4 bases, J shed 3 bases, and the junction held 5 bases outside the gene matches. In its sample, this clonotype was seen many times. The chain combines TRBV14 with TRBJ1-1, with 7 bases aligning to TRBD1. Sequenced input: CD4+ T cells from blood. The source is a human donor in good health. CDR3 amino acids: CASSLRGWDTEAFF. CDR3 bases: TGTGCCAGCAGCCTCAGGGGGTGGGACACTGAAGCTTTCTTT.